The sequence of this TCR beta chain was determined in a study of CD8 T cells in ankylosing spondylitis. Study observations and caveats: Certain motif variants had earlier been reported in reactive arthritis synovial fluid and blood. What seemed typical of ankylosing spondylitis blood was a TCR beta motif built from several highly homologous variants. Reportedly, matched ankylosing spondylitis synovial fluid was significantly enriched for disease-linked clones.

Quantitative 5'-RACE was performed with molecular barcodes, and it yielded the TCR beta libraries. TCRdb fed the 5' RACE reads into MiXCR, producing one record per CDR3 protein. The data contain 670,000 or so distinct CDR3 sequences, roughly 20% of them seen just once; the ten biggest clones take up around 19%. The CDR3 has 13 residues. V was clipped by 7 bases and J by 8 bases; unmatched bases: 7. As concerns this clonotype: Its antigen remains unidentified.

Sequenced sample: blood, either unsorted or a sorted T cell fraction (not recorded which). The origin of this receptor is a male donor with ankylosing spondylitis. The chain employs TRBV12-3 or TRBV12-4 and TRBJ2-1; 8 nucleotides agree with TRBD1. The CDR3 region has the DNA TGTGCCAGCATTGGGACAGGTAGCGATGAGCAGTTCTTC. Amino acids: CASIGTGSDEQFF.